These 10 T cell receptor beta chains originate from one sample sequenced in a study of blood T cell repertoires in COVID-19. Only in-frame clones appear in the TCRdb table, and some are missing; sequencing was by immunoSEQ multiplex PCR. This sample carries about 89,000 clones, around 72% of them seen once, and the ten largest clones take roughly an eighth. Sequencing was done on a sample of peripheral blood. These receptor sequences come from a woman of 80 years or more with acute or convalescent COVID-19.

This chain links TRBV12-3 or TRBV12-4 with TRBJ2-3, with D possibly TRBD1 on 6 matching bases. V was trimmed by 6 bases and J by 4 bases, leaving 11 bases between them. This CDR3 has 13 residues. This chain's CDR3 is CASSLSGADTQYF. For the CDR3, the DNA is TGTGCCAGCAGCCTTTCAGGGGCAGATACGCAGTATTTT.

CDR3 region: CASKSGGRAYTEAFF. In DNA form, the CDR3 reads TGTGCCAGCAAGTCGGGCGGCAGGGCGTACACTGAAGCTTTCTTT. The chain uses TRBV5-6 and TRBJ1-1; tentatively, D is TRBD1 (5 bases). The CDR3 contains 15 residues. Germline values: CDR1 SGHDT, CDR2 YYEEEE. The V end was cut by 6 bases, the J end by 3 bases, with 18 bases between.

About this clone itself: Other DNA sequences within the sample encode an identical CDR3. The V call is TRBV12-3 or TRBV12-4, the J call TRBJ1-1; D is uncertain. The CDR3 is 13 amino acids. V lost 8 bases and J 2 bases, leaving 12 bases between the germline ends. The CDR3: CASSYLANTEAFF. The CDR3 DNA is TGTGCCAGCTCGTATTTAGCCAACACTGAAGCTTTCTTT.

The V gene is TRBV7-6, the J gene TRBJ2-7; D may be TRBD2 (5 bases). CDR3 size: 13 residues. The germline V and J ends were trimmed by 7 bases and 5 bases, with 15 bases remaining between them. Germline V gene lookup returns CDR1 SGHVS and CDR2 FNYEAQ. The CDR3 is CASIPHDGDEQYF. The CDR3 nucleotides read TGTGCCAGCATCCCTCACGACGGGGACGAGCAGTACTTC.

Only one count was recorded for this clone. With a much larger clone just one base away, this may be a read error. V is TRBV27 and J is TRBJ2-7, with TRBD1 as a possible D gene (5 bases). From germline, CDR1 is MNHEY and CDR2 SMNVEV (reference sequence). This CDR3 has 15 residues. CDR3 nucleotide sequence: TGTGCCAACAGTTTTCAGGGCCTTAGCTCCTACGAGCAGTACTTC. Translating it yields CANSFQGLSSYEQYF.

J is TRBJ1-5 and V is TRBV4-1; 10 bases are a match to TRBD1. With V trimmed by 0 bases and J by 5 bases, 4 bases remained unmatched. The CDR3 extends over 16 amino acids. Germline CDR1 and CDR2: MGHRA and YSYEKL. DNA for the CDR3: TGCGCCAGCAGCCAAGACCGGGACAGGGGCGATCAGCCCCAGCATTTT. This encodes CASSQDRDRGDQPQHF.

The chain recombines TRBV18 with TRBJ2-3; 8 bases align to TRBD2. J lost 2 bases, V lost 3 bases, and 7 bases had no gene match. CDR1 and CDR2 from the germline V gene are KGHSH and LQKENI. The CDR3 has 16 residues. The CDR3 coding sequence is TGTGCCAGCTCACCTCCGGGGGGGGACATCACAGATACGCAGTATTTT. Its translation is CASSPPGGDITDTQYF. Drawing the rest from reference TRBV18 and TRBJ2-3, the complete variable domain is NAGVMQNPRHLVRRRGQEARLRCSPMKGHSHVYWYRQLPEEGLKFMVYLQKENIIDESGMPKERFSAEFPKEGPSILRIQQVVRGDSAAYFCASSPPGGDITDTQYFGPGTRLTVL.

The rearrangement links TRBV15 to TRBJ2-1; 9 nucleotides agree with TRBD2. This CDR3 spans 17 amino acids. The trim removed 0 bases at V and 2 bases at J, leaving 5 bases unmatched. Germline CDR1 is LNHNV and CDR2 is YYDKDF (reference sequence). This chain's CDR3 is CATSREEGTSPYNEQFF. In nucleotides, the CDR3 is TGTGCCACCAGCAGAGAGGAGGGGACTAGCCCCTACAATGAGCAGTTCTTC.

V is TRBV7-2 and J is TRBJ2-2; D unresolved. Germline V gives CDR1 SGHTA, CDR2 FQGNSA. V shed 6 bases and J shed 10 bases, with 12 bases lying between them. The CDR3 extends over 12 amino acids. The CDR3 region is CASSGGGLELFF. The CDR3 DNA sequence: TGTGCCAGCAGTGGTGGCGGTCTGGAGCTGTTTTTT.

This clone was picked up one time. The J gene is TRBJ2-7, the V gene TRBV7-9; no definite D call. This CDR3 is 13 amino acids long. Trimming stripped 0 bases from V and 4 bases from J, with 7 bases between. Germline V lookup: CDR1 SEHNR, CDR2 FQNEAQ (reference sequence). The CDR3, as DNA: TGTGCCAGCAGCTTAGCGTCGCGGTACGAGCAGTACTTC. It is translated as CASSLASRYEQYF.